This T cell receptor (beta chain) appears in the sequencing data of a study of T cell responses to AZD1222 COVID-19 vaccine. General study results and limits: Spike-specific TCR breadth and depth rose after two AZD1222 doses. Just a handful of AZD1222 recipients were seropositive at baseline. In the spike-specific TCR repertoire, nearly half reportedly target unmutated variant regions. Mostly white British, mostly female donors; authors suggested clonal diversity may be underestimated.

In the case of this clone: Its antigen is undetermined.

Germline CDR1 SGHRS, CDR2 YFSETQ. V was cut by 0 bases and J by 7 bases, with 8 bases left in between. This CDR3 contains 13 residues. TCRdb's copy holds only in-frame clones and misses some; the assay was immunoSEQ multiplex PCR. The sample shows some 180,000 clones, about 92% of them seen only once. The TCR comes from an adult who received the MenACWY meningococcal vaccine as a control. The source material was peripheral blood, sampled 28 days after the second dose of the MenACWY control vaccine. This chain joins TRBV5-1 and TRBJ2-1; D possibly uses TRBD1 or TRBD2 (6 bases each). CDR3 amino acids: CASSLEGGNEQFF. The CDR3 bases are TGCGCCAGCAGCTTGGAGGGGGGTAATGAGCAGTTCTTC.